A single sample is the source of the 27 T cell receptor beta chains below, sequenced in a study of shared clonotypes between healthy human individuals. Sequenced by immunoSEQ multiplex PCR; TCRdb stores in-frame clones only, minus some. The table lists fewer than 350,000 clones, over 75% of them singletons. The sample taken for sequencing was memory CD8+ T cells sorted from blood. As to subset: CD45RO+ cells pooled with CCR7-negative TemRA cells. Receptor source: a man between 18 and 35 years old in good health.

The V call is TRBV6-5, the J call TRBJ1-2, with unresolved D. The germline gives CDR1 MNHEY, CDR2 SVGAGI. Trimming removed 5 bases at V and 6 bases at J, with 16 bases between. This CDR3 region has 14 residues. The CDR3 DNA follows: TGTGCCAGCAGTGACGGGCCCAAACTAGATGGCTACACCTTC. It codes for CASSDGPKLDGYTF.

J is TRBJ2-1 and V is TRBV7-9; 9 bases line up with TRBD2. After removal of 5 bases from V and 7 bases from J, the junction contained 12 bases not matched to a gene. Looked up from germline, CDR1 is SEHNR and CDR2 is FQNEAQ (reference sequence). This CDR3 spans 16 amino acids. CDR3 in DNA: TGTGCCAGCAGCAGAAGACGTAGCGGGAGTGGAAATGAGCAGTTCTTC. Its protein product is CASSRRRSGSGNEQFF.

The chain couples TRBV7-8 to TRBJ1-1; no clear D. CDR1 and CDR2 (germline): SGHVS, FQNEAQ. V dropped 0 bases and J dropped 4 bases, with 9 bases sitting between them. This CDR3 contains 14 residues. The CDR3 reads CASSLAPRPTEAFF. Written as DNA, the CDR3 is TGTGCCAGCAGCTTAGCCCCCCGCCCCACTGAAGCTTTCTTT.

This sequence joins TRBV30 and TRBJ1-5; 8 bases are a match to TRBD1. This CDR3 is 15 amino acids long. Germline V gene data show CDR1 as GTSNPN and CDR2 as SVGIG (reference sequence). Trimming removed 8 bases from V and 0 bases from J; junction bases left unmatched: 9. For the CDR3, the DNA is TGTGCCCTGGGACAGGAGAATTATAGCAATCAGCCCCAGCATTTT. It codes for CALGQENYSNQPQHF.

In its sample, this clone was seen once. The sample has other DNA sequences that encode this CDR3 too. This rearrangement joins TRBV7-9 to TRBJ2-5; possible D gene TRBD2, 5 bases. Germline CDR1 SEHNR, CDR2 FQNEAQ (reference sequence). The length of the CDR3 is 13 residues. V dropped 5 bases and J dropped 2 bases, with 9 bases sitting between them. This chain's CDR3 is CASSPPGQETQYF. The CDR3 nucleotides read TGTGCCAGCAGCCCGCCGGGGCAAGAGACCCAGTACTTC.

The chain combines TRBV19 with TRBJ2-3, with a tentative D call TRBD2 (5 bases). V shed 5 bases and J shed 5 bases, with 11 bases lying between them. The CDR3 spans 13 residues. CDR1 is LNHDA, CDR2 SQIVND, per germline (reference sequence). The CDR3 loop is CASSRYTRDTQYF. CDR3 DNA: TGTGCCAGTAGTCGATACACTAGAGATACGCAGTATTTT.

V is TRBV4-3 and J is TRBJ2-7; 8 positions agree with TRBD2. The germline CDR1 and CDR2 sequences are LGHNA and YSLEER. CDR3 size: 16 residues. The CDR3 nucleotides are TGCGCTGGTTTCCCCCCTCACGCCGGGAGGGGCTACGAGCAGTACTTC. Translated: CAGFPPHAGRGYEQYF.

The rearrangement links TRBV7-2 to TRBJ2-2, with 9 positions matching TRBD2. Germline V CDR1 and CDR2: SGHTA, FQGNSA. The V and J ends lost 0 bases and 7 bases, in that order; junction bases with no gene match: 3. The CDR3 has 15 amino acids. CDR3 nucleotide sequence: TGTGCCAGCAGCTTAGCTAGCGGGAGTGGCGGGGAGCTGTTTTTT. Translated: CASSLASGSGGELFF. The full variable domain, its missing parts supplied by reference TRBV7-2 and TRBJ2-2, is GAGVSQSPSNKVTEKGKDVELRCDPISGHTALYWYRQSLGQGLEFLIYFQGNSAPDKSGLPSDRFSAERTGGSVSTLTIQRTQQEDSAVYLCASSLASGSGGELFFGEGSRLTVL.

The chain carries TRBV5-1 and TRBJ1-6; D is ambiguous. Germline lookup yields CDR1 SGHRS and CDR2 YFSETQ. The CDR3 covers 18 residues. The V end was cut by 3 bases, the J end by 0 bases, with 16 bases between. In nucleotides, the CDR3 is TGCGCCAGCAGCTCCGCTGCCATAGGTAGCTCCTATAATTCACCCCTCCACTTT. Its protein product is CASSSAAIGSSYNSPLHF.

The J gene is TRBJ1-2, the V gene TRBV2, with D unresolved. CDR1 is SNHLY, CDR2 FYNNEI, per germline. V lost 7 bases, J lost 8 bases, and 11 bases lay in between. The CDR3 has 11 residues. CDR3 DNA sequence: TGTGCCAGCATGGGCATCCCAGGCTACACCTTC. Translation: CASMGIPGYTF.

This chain connects TRBV10-1 to TRBJ2-7, with 7 positions matching TRBD2. The CDR3 loop spans 13 amino acids. V gave up 5 bases and J gave up 3 bases; unmatched junction bases: 4. The germline V gene has CDR1 WNHNN and CDR2 SYGVQD (reference sequence). The CDR3 sequence is CASSLGGSYEQYF. For the CDR3, the DNA is TGCGCCAGCAGTTTGGGCGGGAGCTACGAGCAGTACTTC.

This sequence joins TRBV5-1 and TRBJ1-1; 7 nucleotides agree with TRBD1. V lost 5 bases, J lost 5 bases, and 9 bases stayed unmatched. The CDR3 is 14 residues long. The germline V gene encodes CDR1 SGHRS and CDR2 YFSETQ. The CDR3 spells CASRPMTGRTEAFF. CDR3 sequence (DNA): TGCGCCAGCAGACCTATGACAGGGAGGACTGAAGCTTTCTTT. Together with reference TRBV5-1 and TRBJ1-1, the CDR3 gives the full variable domain: KAGVTQTPRYLIKTRGQQVTLSCSPISGHRSVSWYQQTPGQGLQFLFEYFSETQRNKGNFPGRFSGRQFSNSRSEMNVSTLELGDSALYLCASRPMTGRTEAFFGQGTRLTVV.

V gene TRBV6-6 combines with J gene TRBJ2-7, with no clear D. Trimming left V 6 bases short and J 2 bases short, with 14 bases between. This CDR3 has 14 amino acids. Germline CDR1 is MNHNY and CDR2 is SVGAGI (reference sequence). CDR3 residues: CASSPLESPYEQYF. The CDR3 bases are TGTGCCAGCAGCCCCCTGGAATCACCCTACGAGCAGTACTTC.

This chain joins TRBV10-1 and TRBJ2-2; no definite D call. Germline assignment: CDR1 WNHNN and CDR2 SYGVQD (reference sequence). The CDR3 is 16 amino acids. V lost 3 bases, J lost 3 bases, and 14 bases lay in between. In DNA, the CDR3 is TGCGCCAGCAGTGATAACAAACCCCCATACACCGGGGAGCTGTTTTTT. This gives the protein CASSDNKPPYTGELFF.

The V and J genes are TRBV27 and TRBJ1-2, with D uncertain. This CDR3 is 13 amino acids long. Germline V gives CDR1 MNHEY, CDR2 SMNVEV (reference sequence). The V end was cut by 5 bases, the J end by 3 bases, with 10 bases between. CDR3 region: CASSMTSYYGYTF. The CDR3 DNA follows: TGTGCCAGCAGTATGACATCCTACTATGGCTACACCTTC.

The V gene is TRBV5-1, the J gene TRBJ2-7; a possible D gene is TRBD2 (5 bases). Trimming cost V 0 bases and J 4 bases, with 20 bases left between them. The CDR3 sequence is 17 residues long. CDR1 is SGHRS and CDR2 is YFSETQ in the germline V gene. CDR3 in amino acids: CASSLEPSGSWSYEQYF. CDR3 bases: TGCGCCAGCAGCTTGGAGCCCTCGGGGTCCTGGTCTTACGAGCAGTACTTC.

J is TRBJ2-5 and V is TRBV5-1; D gene ambiguous. This CDR3 comprises 17 residues. CDR1 is SGHRS, CDR2 YFSETQ, per germline. The V end was cut by 3 bases, the J end by 5 bases, with 23 bases between. The DNA for the CDR3 is TGCGCCAGCAGCTGGAACCCCGGGCTTAGCCTCTGGGAGACCCAGTACTTC. Translated, it gives CASSWNPGLSLWETQYF.

V gene TRBV4-1 combines with J gene TRBJ2-7; TRBD1 matches 9 bases. The CDR3 consists of 14 residues. The V gene end was trimmed by 6 bases and the J gene end by 5 bases; junction bases not matched to a gene: 8. CDR1 is MGHRA and CDR2 is YSYEKL in the germline V gene. This chain's CDR3 is CASSTQGAYDEQYF. DNA for the CDR3: TGCGCCAGCAGTACACAGGGGGCATATGACGAGCAGTACTTC.

The count of this clone is one. In nucleotides, the CDR3 is TGTGCCAGCACACGGGACAGGGGACTGTACAGCAATCAGCCCCAGCATTTT. The encoded protein is CASTRDRGLYSNQPQHF. The chain combines TRBV28 with TRBJ1-5; 10 bases are a match to TRBD1. Unmatched junction bases numbered 10, after V lost 7 bases and J lost 1 base. Germline CDR1 MDHEN, CDR2 SYDVKM. The CDR3 spans 17 residues. Variable domain in full (rest from reference TRBV28 and TRBJ1-5): DVKVTQSSRYLVKRTGEKVFLECVQDMDHENMFWYRQDPGLGLRLIYFSYDVKMKEKGDIPEGYSVSREKKERFSLILESASTNQTSMYLCASTRDRGLYSNQPQHFGDGTRLSIL.

On this clone itself: The sample has other DNA sequences that encode this CDR3 too. The rearrangement links TRBV5-1 to TRBJ2-1, with D hard to call. With 4 bases removed from V and 8 bases from J, the gap between germline ends came to 7 bases. Germline V gives CDR1 SGHRS, CDR2 YFSETQ. The CDR3 is 11 amino acids. CDR3 sequence: CASSPGYEQFF. CDR3 DNA: TGCGCCAGCAGCCCCGGATATGAGCAGTTCTTC.

This rearrangement joins TRBV2 to TRBJ1-4; D ambiguous. Per the germline V gene, CDR1 is SNHLY and CDR2 is FYNNEI. The CDR3 sequence is 11 residues long. V lost 5 bases and J 5 bases, leaving 3 bases between the germline ends. The DNA for the CDR3 is TGTGCCAGCAGTCTCAATGAAAAACTGTTTTTT. Translated: CASSLNEKLFF.

A remark on this clone: Other nucleotide sequences from this sample produce the same CDR3. V usage is TRBV5-6 and J usage is TRBJ2-1; weak D call: TRBD1 (6 bases). The CDR3 is made up of 12 amino acids. Germline CDR1 and CDR2: SGHDT and YYEEEE. V lost 4 bases and J lost 5, with 7 bases in between. CDR3 region: CASSPGDNEQFF. In DNA form, the CDR3 reads TGTGCCAGCAGCCCAGGGGACAATGAGCAGTTCTTC.

The chain joins TRBV4-3 to TRBJ1-2; the match to TRBD1 covers 9 bases. Unmatched junction bases numbered 6, after V lost 0 bases and J lost 7 bases. Germline V gene sequence: CDR1 LGHNA, CDR2 YSLEER. This CDR3 has 15 amino acids. The CDR3 spells CASSQDKGQGTGYTF. The DNA of the CDR3 is TGCGCCAGCAGCCAAGATAAGGGACAGGGCACTGGCTACACCTTC.

The chain is built from TRBV6-5 and TRBJ2-1; D might be TRBD2 (6 bases). CDR1 and CDR2 (germline): MNHEY, SVGAGI. Deletions cut 5 bases from V and 2 bases from J, with 10 bases between. The CDR3 is 14 residues long. CDR3 loop: CASSGTYPYNEQFF. The DNA for the CDR3 is TGTGCCAGCAGTGGGACTTACCCCTACAATGAGCAGTTCTTC.

This sequence joins TRBV7-9 and TRBJ2-1, with D uncertain. CDR1 and CDR2 from the germline V gene are SEHNR and FQNEAQ (reference sequence). The V gene lost 5 bases and the J gene lost 4 bases, with 9 bases spanning the gap. The CDR3 is 13 amino acids. The CDR3 reads CASSPRRYNEQFF. The CDR3 coding sequence is TGTGCCAGCAGCCCCCGACGATACAATGAGCAGTTCTTC.

The chain recombines TRBV6-5 with TRBJ2-1; 8 bases match TRBD1. Trimming took 7 bases from V and 3 from J; bases not matched to a gene: 5. The germline gives CDR1 MNHEY, CDR2 SVGAGI. The CDR3 runs to 14 residues. CDR3 in DNA: TGTGCCAGCACCCGACAGGGGAACTACAATGAGCAGTTCTTC. It encodes CASTRQGNYNEQFF.

This clone was detected only once. The genes are TRBV5-4 and TRBJ2-5; no definite D call. Germline V lookup: CDR1 SGHNT, CDR2 YYREEE (reference sequence). Trimming took off 4 bases at V and 6 bases at J, with 13 bases between the two ends. There are 13 residues in the CDR3. CDR3 amino acids: CASSTEGGKTQYF. CDR3 DNA: TGTGCCAGCAGCACCGAAGGTGGAAAGACCCAGTACTTC.